These 32 T cell receptor beta chains share one sample of origin, sequenced in a study of T-cell reconstitution after alpha-beta-depleted transplantation in children. Points from the study as a whole: One year after transplant, T-cell counts and diversity came mostly from newly produced T cells.

The antigens for these receptors are not known. Preparing the TCRbeta library involved the use of unique molecular identifiers. TCRdb itself ran the PCR reads through MiXCR, one entry per CDR3 protein. The data contain approximately 300,000 distinct CDR3 sequences, nearly 8% of them seen just once; the ten biggest clones take up 9.1%. The specimen was peripheral blood, collected 360 days after TCRalphabeta/CD19-depleted stem cell transplant. These receptors were collected from a female patient aged 2-10 years who had a stem cell transplant for Fanconi anemia, so the T cells may come from the graft donor.

In its sample, this clonotype was seen a few times. The chain recombines TRBV6-1 with TRBJ1-1; possible D gene TRBD1, 5 bases. Trimming took off 5 bases at V and 2 bases at J, with 12 bases between the two ends. Germline CDR1 reads MNHNS; CDR2 reads SASEGT. The CDR3 is 14 residues long. CDR3 nucleotide sequence: TGTGCCAGCAGTCCGGGACCATCTAACACTGAAGCTTTCTTT. Translating gives CASSPGPSNTEAFF.

The chain has TRBV27 and TRBJ1-5, with no clear D. V lost 4 bases and J lost 2, with 12 bases in between. Per the germline V gene, CDR1 is MNHEY and CDR2 is SMNVEV (reference sequence). This CDR3 has 15 residues. CDR3 sequence reads: CASSSHPNGNQPQHF. The CDR3 DNA follows: TGTGCCAGCAGTTCCCACCCGAACGGCAATCAGCCCCAGCATTTT.

This clonotype has at least ten counts. The chain is built from TRBV28 and TRBJ2-3; no definite D call. CDR3 length equals 13 residues. The germline gives CDR1 MDHEN, CDR2 SYDVKM. V was cut by 5 bases and J by 4 bases, with 10 bases left in between. The CDR3 loop reads CASSATLADTQYF. The CDR3 region has the DNA TGTGCCAGCAGTGCGACCTTGGCAGATACGCAGTATTTT. The complete variable domain, with remaining parts taken from reference TRBV28 and TRBJ2-3, reads DVKVTQSSRYLVKRTGEKVFLECVQDMDHENMFWYRQDPGLGLRLIYFSYDVKMKEKGDIPEGYSVSREKKERFSLILESASTNQTSMYLCASSATLADTQYFGPGTRLTVL.

This clonotype was detected a few times. This chain joins TRBV20-1 and TRBJ2-7, with 7 bases fitting TRBD1. Germline V gives CDR1 DFQATT, CDR2 SNEGSKA (reference sequence). The CDR3 totals 15 residues. Trimming took 0 bases from V and 6 from J; bases not matched to a gene: 11. CDR3 region: CSARDEQGTWGEQYF. The CDR3 DNA reads TGCAGTGCTAGAGATGAACAGGGGACGTGGGGCGAGCAGTACTTC.

This clonotype was detected ten times or more. The V call is TRBV20-1, the J call TRBJ1-3; the D gene is possibly TRBD1 (5 bases). The V end lost 4 bases, the J end lost 1 base, and 17 bases lay between the germline ends. CDR3 length: 16 residues. The germline V gene encodes CDR1 DFQATT and CDR2 SNEGSKA (reference sequence). CDR3 residues: CSANGRGIVSGNTIYF. The DNA of the CDR3 is TGCAGTGCTAACGGTCGGGGGATTGTGTCTGGAAACACCATATATTTT.

This clonotype was recorded many times. The V gene is TRBV12-3 or TRBV12-4, the J gene TRBJ2-1; maybe TRBD1 (6 bases). Trimming cost V 5 bases and J 0 bases, with 11 bases left between them. There are 15 residues in the CDR3. CDR3 nucleotide sequence: TGTGCCAGCAGTCGGACAGTAAGCTCCTACAATGAGCAGTTCTTC. Protein: CASSRTVSSYNEQFF.

DNA for the CDR3: TGTGCCCTCAGGGGGGCAGGATTAAACTATGGCTACACCTTC. Translation: CALRGAGLNYGYTF. This chain uses TRBV2 with TRBJ1-2, with TRBD1 identical over 7 bases. The CDR3 length is 14 residues. The V segment lost 11 bases and the J segment 2 bases; nucleotides outside the gene matches: 11. Per germline, CDR1 SNHLY and CDR2 FYNNEI. Looking up the rest from reference TRBV2 and TRBJ1-2 gives the full variable domain: EPEVTQTPSHQVTQMGQEVILRCVPISNHLYFYWYRQILGQKVEFLVSFYNNEISEKSEIFDDQFSVERPDGSNFTLKIRSTKLEDSAMYFCALRGAGLNYGYTFGSGTRLTVV.

This clonotype has at least ten counts. J is TRBJ2-1 and V is TRBV24-1; TRBD1 agrees at 7 bases. Germline V gives CDR1 KGHDR, CDR2 SFDVKD. CDR3 size: 13 residues. The V and J ends lost 2 bases and 8 bases, in that order; junction bases with no gene match: 2. The CDR3 spells CATSDYDRDEQFF. DNA for the CDR3: TGTGCCACCAGTGATTATGACAGGGATGAGCAGTTCTTC.

This clonotype was seen ten or more times. The chain joins TRBV4-3 to TRBJ1-1, with D possibly being TRBD1 (5 bases). Per the germline V gene, CDR1 is LGHNA and CDR2 is YSLEER. Deletions cut 0 bases from V and 2 bases from J, with 10 bases between. The CDR3 has 15 residues. The CDR3 protein is CASSQDIRGNTEAFF. The CDR3 nucleotides read TGCGCCAGCAGCCAAGATATAAGGGGTAACACTGAAGCTTTCTTT.

The chain has TRBV3-1 and TRBJ1-3; D is undetermined. The CDR3 loop spans 14 amino acids. Germline-derived CDR1 and CDR2 are LGHDT and YNNKEL (reference sequence). V was cut by 0 bases and J by 6 bases, with 9 bases left in between. The CDR3 DNA follows: TGTGCCAGCAGCCAAGATCGAGGGATAAACACCATATATTTT. Translated: CASSQDRGINTIYF.

At least ten counts were recorded for this clonotype. The chain joins TRBV7-9 to TRBJ1-1, with 9 bases identical to TRBD1. Germline CDR1 SEHNR, CDR2 FQNEAQ (reference sequence). V shed 2 bases and J 6 bases; nucleotides not matched to a gene: 7. This CDR3 contains 15 residues. The CDR3 sequence: CASSLIDRGWAEAFF. Here the CDR3 DNA reads TGTGCCAGCAGCTTAATCGACAGGGGGTGGGCTGAAGCTTTCTTT.

This clonotype was detected ten times or more. J is TRBJ2-3 and V is TRBV7-3, with D perhaps matching TRBD1 (5 bases). This CDR3 has 15 amino acids. Germline CDR1 reads SGHTA; CDR2 reads FQGTGA. The V end was cut by 4 bases, the J end by 6 bases, with 17 bases between. DNA of the CDR3: TGTGCCAGCAGCTCGACCGACTTCCAGGGCGATACGCAGTATTTT. It is translated as CASSSTDFQGDTQYF.

This clonotype was detected ten times or more. The rearrangement uses TRBV24-1 and TRBJ2-5, with 7 bases identical to TRBD1. V trimming: 2 bases; J trimming: 2 bases; junction bases outside the gene matches: 7. Per the germline V gene, CDR1 is KGHDR and CDR2 is SFDVKD. The CDR3 covers 16 residues. Here the CDR3 DNA reads TGTGCCACCAGTGATTCGACAGGGTCGGGTCAAGAGACCCAGTACTTC. Translation: CATSDSTGSGQETQYF.

This clonotype was counted at least ten times. This chain joins TRBV20-1 and TRBJ1-5, with D maybe TRBD1 (6 bases). The CDR3 spans 14 residues. Germline V gene sequence: CDR1 DFQATT, CDR2 SNEGSKA (reference sequence). The V end was cut by 4 bases, the J end by 4 bases, with 14 bases between. The CDR3 reads CSAIMITGNQPQHF. The CDR3 region has the DNA TGCAGTGCTATAATGATAACAGGGAATCAGCCCCAGCATTTT.

This clonotype was counted at least ten times. V gene TRBV12-3 or TRBV12-4 combines with J gene TRBJ1-2, with D possibly TRBD1 on 5 matching bases. Trimming took 5 bases from V and 4 from J, leaving 14 bases between them. There are 14 residues in the CDR3. Here the CDR3 reads CASSPRWGSYGYTF. The CDR3 DNA is TGTGCCAGCAGTCCTCGGTGGGGGAGCTATGGCTACACCTTC.

This clonotype was seen a few times. The gene calls are TRBV5-1 and TRBJ1-1, with a weak D call TRBD1 (5 bases). Looked up from germline, CDR1 is SGHRS and CDR2 is YFSETQ. Trimming removed 7 bases from V and 2 bases from J, with 15 bases in between. The length of the CDR3 is 14 residues. The CDR3 is CASSWPGKNTEAFF. CDR3 sequence (DNA): TGCGCCAGCTCCTGGCCAGGGAAAAACACTGAAGCTTTCTTT.

The V gene is TRBV28, the J gene TRBJ1-1; the D is unclear. Trimming removed 6 bases from V and 0 bases from J, with 11 bases in between. The germline gives CDR1 MDHEN, CDR2 SYDVKM. The CDR3 runs to 14 residues. The CDR3 DNA follows: TGTGCCAGCAGCTCCAGAGAAGTGAACACTGAAGCTTTCTTT. Translation: CASSSREVNTEAFF.

This clonotype appeared many times. The CDR3 nucleotides are TGTGCCAGCAGCGTAGAGGTCCAGGGGTGGGGCACAGATACGCAGTATTTT. It translates to CASSVEVQGWGTDTQYF. The gene calls are TRBV9 and TRBJ2-3, with a weak D call TRBD1 (6 bases). There are 17 residues in the CDR3. In germline, CDR1 is SGDLS, CDR2 YYNGEE. V was clipped by 0 bases and J by 1 base, with 15 bases between them. The full variable domain, in which reference TRBV9 and TRBJ2-3 provide the parts outside the CDR3, is DSGVTQTPKHLITATGQRVTLRCSPRSGDLSVYWYQQSLDQGLQFLIQYYNGEERAKGNILERFSAQQFPDLHSELNLSSLELGDSALYFCASSVEVQGWGTDTQYFGPGTRLTVL.

V is TRBV5-6 and J is TRBJ1-2, with D maybe TRBD1 (5 bases). Germline-derived CDR1 and CDR2 are SGHDT and YYEEEE. V lost 1 base, J lost 8 bases, and 15 bases lay in between. This CDR3 is 14 amino acids long. CDR3 protein: CASSLLGEGYGYTF. The CDR3 DNA follows: TGTGCCAGCAGCTTGTTAGGGGAGGGTTACGGCTACACCTTC.

The table lists this clonotype with many counts. The V gene is TRBV5-1, the J gene TRBJ2-5; 10 positions agree with TRBD1. Germline V gene sequence: CDR1 SGHRS, CDR2 YFSETQ. Trimming cost V 4 bases and J 5 bases; bases outside gene matches: 8. The CDR3 consists of 15 residues. The CDR3 bases are TGCGCCAGCAGCCGGGGGACAGGGGATGTGGAGACCCAGTACTTC. Encoded protein: CASSRGTGDVETQYF.

On this clonotype: A read error is possible here, since a much larger clone lies one base away. The chain couples TRBV20-1 to TRBJ2-1, with unresolved D. This CDR3 region has 9 residues. Germline CDR1 DFQATT, CDR2 SNEGSKA (reference sequence). CDR3 loop: CCVVNEQFF. The CDR3 region has the DNA TGCTGTGTGGTCAATGAGCAGTTCTTC.

This clonotype turned up a few times. The chain couples TRBV15 to TRBJ2-7; TRBD1 matches at 7 bases. V lost 0 bases and J lost 5; bases outside the gene matches: 13. The CDR3 is 17 residues long. Per the germline V gene, CDR1 is LNHNV and CDR2 is YYDKDF (reference sequence). CDR3 DNA: TGTGCCACCAGCAGAGATCTAGGGGCAGGGGGAAAGAACGAGCAGTACGTC. It translates to CATSRDLGAGGKNEQYV.

The chain is built from TRBV21-1 and TRBJ2-1; the listed D gene, TRBD2, was not tested against the DNA. TRBV21-1 is a pseudogene. The CDR3 covers 20 residues. The CDR3 DNA reads as TGTGCCAGCAGATCACCACCTGGGCTAGCGGGGGAAAGCTCCTACAATGAGCAGTTCTTC. It codes for CASRSPPGLAGESSYNEQFF.

This clonotype was counted at least ten times. The chain recombines TRBV12-3 or TRBV12-4 with TRBJ2-3, with 9 bases lining up with TRBD2. The CDR3 is made up of 17 amino acids. V gave up 5 bases and J gave up 0 bases; unmatched junction bases: 9. The CDR3: CASSVATSGPSTDTQYF. CDR3 DNA sequence: TGTGCCAGCAGTGTCGCCACTAGCGGGCCTAGCACAGATACGCAGTATTTT.

This clonotype was detected only a few times. The rearrangement joins TRBV7-6 to TRBJ2-5; D ambiguous. The V end was cut by 3 bases, the J end by 2 bases, with 10 bases between. The germline V gene encodes CDR1 SGHVS and CDR2 FNYEAQ. The CDR3 is 14 amino acids. The DNA for the CDR3 is TGTGCCAGCAGCTTCACCGGCAGGCAAGAGACCCAGTACTTC. It encodes CASSFTGRQETQYF.

This rearrangement joins TRBV7-2 to TRBJ1-3; D is ambiguous. Germline V gives CDR1 SGHTA, CDR2 FQGNSA. Trimming shortened V by 3 bases and J by 0 bases, and 15 bases separated the two germline ends. This CDR3 comprises 17 residues. The CDR3 region is CASSLFWGEDSGNTIYF. The CDR3 bases are TGTGCCAGCAGCTTGTTCTGGGGAGAAGACTCTGGAAACACCATATATTTT. Combining the CDR3 with reference TRBV7-2 and TRBJ1-3 gives the whole variable domain GAGVSQSPSNKVTEKGKDVELRCDPISGHTALYWYRQSLGQGLEFLIYFQGNSAPDKSGLPSDRFSAERTGGSVSTLTIQRTQQEDSAVYLCASSLFWGEDSGNTIYFGEGSWLTVV.

The rearrangement links TRBV11-2 to TRBJ2-3; D is possibly TRBD1 or TRBD2 (6 bases each). This CDR3 comprises 16 residues. V lost 1 base and J 6 bases, leaving 17 bases between the germline ends. The V gene's germline CDR1 is SGHAT and CDR2 FQNNGV. In DNA, the CDR3 is TGTGCCAGCAGCTTAGTAGGGGGGTTCGGGTGGGATACGCAGTATTTT. Translated, it gives CASSLVGGFGWDTQYF.

This clonotype appeared many times. The genes are TRBV7-9 and TRBJ2-1; 9 bases line up with TRBD1. The CDR3 has 15 residues. V trimming: 8 bases; J trimming: 6 bases; junction bases outside the gene matches: 11. The V gene's germline CDR1 is SEHNR and CDR2 FQNEAQ (reference sequence). The CDR3 bases are TGTGCCAGCGGGACGGACAGGGGAGGTTTCAATGAGCAGTTCTTC. This gives the protein CASGTDRGGFNEQFF.

The table lists this clonotype with a count of one. The V and J genes are TRBV20-1 and TRBJ2-5, with D tentatively TRBD1 (6 bases). Germline V CDR1 and CDR2: DFQATT, SNEGSKA (reference sequence). The CDR3 consists of 13 residues. The DNA of the CDR3 is TGCAGGGCCCAGGCACAGGGCCAAGAGACCCAGTACTTC. This translates into CRAQAQGQETQYF.

This clonotype came up many times. The genes are TRBV7-9 and TRBJ2-5; possibly TRBD1 for D (5 bases). This CDR3 is 13 amino acids long. The germline gives CDR1 SEHNR, CDR2 FQNEAQ (reference sequence). V lost 2 bases, J lost 5 bases, and 9 bases lay in between. CDR3 in amino acids: CASSLSAGETQYF. In DNA form, the CDR3 reads TGTGCCAGCAGCTTATCAGCAGGGGAGACCCAGTACTTC.

This clonotype was observed many times. CDR3 protein: CASRPGSYEQYF. DNA for the CDR3: TGTGCCAGCAGACCAGGGTCCTACGAGCAGTACTTC. This chain connects TRBV28 to TRBJ2-7; D is possibly TRBD1 (5 bases). The CDR3 length is 12 residues. The V end lost 6 bases, the J end lost 1 base, and 7 bases lay between the germline ends. Germline CDR1 is MDHEN and CDR2 is SYDVKM. The whole variable domain, filled in from reference TRBV28 and TRBJ2-7, reads DVKVTQSSRYLVKRTGEKVFLECVQDMDHENMFWYRQDPGLGLRLIYFSYDVKMKEKGDIPEGYSVSREKKERFSLILESASTNQTSMYLCASRPGSYEQYFGPGTRLTVT.

V is TRBV20-1 and J is TRBJ1-2; D is undetermined. With 0 bases removed from V and 1 base from J, the gap between germline ends came to 15 bases. CDR3 length: 16 amino acids. In germline, CDR1 is DFQATT, CDR2 SNEGSKA (reference sequence). CDR3 amino acids: CSARDPLLTSNYGYTF. The CDR3 DNA reads TGCAGTGCTAGAGATCCGCTCCTTACCAGTAACTATGGCTACACCTTC.